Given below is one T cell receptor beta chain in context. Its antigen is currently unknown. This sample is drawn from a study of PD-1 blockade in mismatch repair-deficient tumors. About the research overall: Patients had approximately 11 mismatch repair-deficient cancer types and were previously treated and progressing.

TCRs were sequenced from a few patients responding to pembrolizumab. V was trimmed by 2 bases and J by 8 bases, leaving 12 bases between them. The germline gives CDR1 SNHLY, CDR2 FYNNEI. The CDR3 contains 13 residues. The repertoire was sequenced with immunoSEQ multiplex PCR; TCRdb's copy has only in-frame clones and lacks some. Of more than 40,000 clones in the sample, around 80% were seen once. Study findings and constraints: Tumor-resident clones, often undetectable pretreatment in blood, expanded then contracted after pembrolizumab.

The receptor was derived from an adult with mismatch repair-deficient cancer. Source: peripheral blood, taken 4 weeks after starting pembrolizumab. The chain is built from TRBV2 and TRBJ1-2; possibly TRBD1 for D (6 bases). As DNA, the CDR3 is TGTGCCAGCAGTGAACTCCAGGGGCTAGGCTACACCTTC. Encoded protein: CASSELQGLGYTF.